This T cell receptor (beta chain) was found in a study of blood T cell repertoires in COVID-19. Study at large: The United States, Italy and Spain provided the acute and convalescent COVID-19 samples. From T cells, B-cell-depleted T cells, or PBMCs came the material, which was cDNA or gDNA.

The germline V gene has CDR1 SNHLY and CDR2 FYNNEI. The CDR3 contains 13 residues. Between the trimmed V and J ends, which lost 8 bases and 6 bases, there was a span of 17 bases. Original handling: Estimated nucleated cell counts came from reference gene primer amplification. Repertoires were generated with immunoSEQ multiplex PCR, while TCRdb's copy carries only in-frame clones and drops some. Clonal size and the V and J genes are those of that table, whereas D and trimming came from the DNA. The data hold fewer than 65,000 clones, with 89% observed a single time. This receptor was obtained from a man between 60 and 70 years old with acute or convalescent COVID-19. Material: peripheral blood. The J gene is TRBJ2-7, the V gene TRBV2, with TRBD2 as a possible D gene (6 bases). CDR3: CASSLQEGLEQYF. CDR3 nucleotide sequence: TGTGCCAGCTCCCTTCAGGAGGGGCTCGAGCAGTACTTC.